This T cell receptor beta chain originates from a study of T cells in Graves' hyperthyroidism and ophthalmopathy. Findings and limits, study-wide: Appearing also in blood were most of the thyroid clonotypes expanded above 0.001.

This clonotype was seen at least ten times. Its antigen remains unidentified. The patients, who ranged from 18 to 65 in age, presented with newly diagnosed hyperthyroidism lasting under 2 months. The ends were cut back, 5 bases at V and 2 bases at J, with 9 bases in the middle. In germline, CDR1 is SGHTA, CDR2 FQGTGA. The CDR3 length is 14 residues. What was amplified from RNA transcripts were TCR beta CDR3 regions. Researchers ran a first-round RT-PCR on the TCR CDR3 using the HTBI primer set. TCRdb analysed the multiplex PCR reads with MiXCR anew, one entry per CDR3 protein. The sample records 300,000 to 450,000 distinct CDR3 sequences, about 14% being singletons.

Sequencing was carried out using blood. The sequence derives from a woman aged 55-69 years with Graves' hyperthyroidism. The genes are TRBV7-3 and TRBJ2-2; possible D gene TRBD1, 5 bases. The CDR3 is CASSVQANTGELFF. In DNA, the CDR3 is TGTGCCAGCAGCGTACAGGCTAACACCGGGGAGCTGTTTTTT.